This T cell receptor (beta chain) originates from a study of response to subunit inactivated influenza vaccine. The sample holds a few counts of this clonotype. Its target is not known. MiXCR, run by TCRdb on the RT-PCR reads, gives a single entry per CDR3 protein. The sample contains about 540,000 distinct CDR3 sequences, roughly 15% of which appear only once. Study conclusions and caveats: It was suggested by the authors that few new T cells are recruited by each seasonal influenza vaccination.

The receptor's source is a man between 50 and 59 years old who received an inactivated influenza vaccine. The sequencing used PBMCs from blood, collected about 11 days after vaccination.

The CDR3 sequence is CASSYGTGRVKQYF. The CDR3 coding sequence is TGTGCCAGCAGCTACGGGACAGGTAGGGTGAAGCAGTACTTC. The rearrangement uses TRBV5-8 and TRBJ2-7; TRBD1 agrees at 8 bases. Germline assignment: CDR1 SGHTS and CDR2 YDEGEE. The V and J ends lost 3 bases and 8 bases, in that order; junction bases with no gene match: 10. The CDR3 has 14 residues.